These 29 T cell receptor beta chains came from one sample sequenced in a study of T cells in localized non-small cell lung cancer. Repertoires were generated with immunoSEQ multiplex PCR, while TCRdb's copy carries only in-frame clones and drops some. The sample lists around 140,000 clones, more than 80% occurring once. Source: peripheral blood, taken before any cancer treatment. Receptors originate from a female donor over 55 with stage I lung adenocarcinoma.

The chain has TRBV11-2 and TRBJ2-7; 7 bases agree with TRBD2. The CDR3 is 15 residues long. CDR1 is SGHAT and CDR2 is FQNNGV in the germline V gene. V lost 3 bases to trimming and J lost 1 base; unmatched junction nucleotides: 6. The CDR3 sequence: CASSFGGSVSYEQYF. CDR3 DNA: TGTGCCAGCAGCTTTGGCGGGAGCGTTTCCTACGAGCAGTACTTC.

The chain carries TRBV27 and TRBJ1-2; D unresolved. The V and J ends lost 7 bases and 10 bases respectively, with 16 bases between them. The CDR3 is 12 amino acids. CDR1 is MNHEY and CDR2 is SMNVEV in the germline V gene (reference sequence). The CDR3 region has the DNA TGTGCCAGCAAATCCCTCACAGAACCCTACACCTTC. Protein: CASKSLTEPYTF.

This chain uses TRBV30 with TRBJ2-4, with D possibly being TRBD2 (5 bases). The ends were cut back, 3 bases at V and 0 bases at J, with 9 bases in the middle. Germline loops: CDR1 GTSNPN, CDR2 SVGIG (reference sequence). The CDR3 loop spans 14 amino acids. Here the CDR3 reads CAWSSGIAKNIQYF. DNA for the CDR3: TGTGCCTGGAGCAGCGGAATAGCCAAAAACATTCAGTACTTC.

This chain connects TRBV28 to TRBJ2-7, with 7 bases matching TRBD2. J gave up 1 base and V 6 bases, and 18 bases lay outside the gene matches. The CDR3 runs to 18 residues. The germline V gene has CDR1 MDHEN and CDR2 SYDVKM. CDR3 sequence (DNA): TGTGCCAGCAGCTACAGACCCCAAGGAGCGGGGTCTTCCTACGAGCAGTACTTC. Protein sequence: CASSYRPQGAGSSYEQYF.

The chain employs TRBV30 and TRBJ1-2; 7 bases are shared with TRBD1. The trim removed 5 bases at V and 4 bases at J, leaving 16 bases unmatched. Per the germline V gene, CDR1 is GTSNPN and CDR2 is SVGIG (reference sequence). The CDR3 contains 16 residues. The CDR3 spells CAWDHAQGLWSYGYTF. The DNA of the CDR3 is TGTGCCTGGGATCACGCACAGGGGTTGTGGAGCTATGGCTACACCTTC.

This clone is a singleton in its sample. The V and J genes are TRBV28 and TRBJ2-7; D is perhaps TRBD2 (6 bases). V lost 5 bases and J 1 base, leaving 15 bases between the germline ends. The CDR3 runs to 15 residues. Germline V gives CDR1 MDHEN, CDR2 SYDVKM. DNA for the CDR3: TGTGCCAGCAGTGAGGTGAAGCGGGCTTCCTACGAGCAGTACTTC. Translated, it gives CASSEVKRASYEQYF.

A few counts support this clone. J is TRBJ1-2 and V is TRBV6-5, with D unresolved. The germline V gene has CDR1 MNHEY and CDR2 SVGAGI. The V end lost 2 bases, the J end lost 0 bases, and 10 bases lay between the germline ends. CDR3 length: 15 residues. The DNA of the CDR3 is TGTGCCAGCAGTTACGGTGGCAGAGCTAACTATGGCTACACCTTC. Protein sequence: CASSYGGRANYGYTF.

The chain carries TRBV11-3 and TRBJ1-5; a possible D gene is TRBD1 (5 bases). V was clipped by 5 bases and J by 6 bases, with 32 bases between them. Per germline, CDR1 SGHNT and CDR2 YENEEA. The length of the CDR3 is 20 residues. The CDR3 protein is CASSPPKGRLWRDQGQPQHF. DNA for the CDR3: TGTGCCAGCAGCCCTCCAAAGGGGAGACTTTGGCGGGACCAGGGTCAGCCCCAGCATTTT.

This chain joins TRBV5-6 and TRBJ1-5; D remains ambiguous. The CDR3 sequence is 12 residues long. With 1 base removed from V and 4 bases from J, the gap between germline ends came to 3 bases. Germline V gene lookup returns CDR1 SGHDT and CDR2 YYEEEE. This CDR3 reads CASSLSNQPQHF. The CDR3 DNA reads as TGTGCCAGCAGCTTGTCTAATCAGCCCCAGCATTTT.

In its sample, this clone was seen a few times. Additional DNA sequences in this sample encode the identical CDR3. The chain couples TRBV20-1 to TRBJ2-5; D call uncertain. Looked up from germline, CDR1 is DFQATT and CDR2 is SNEGSKA (reference sequence). Trimming took 3 bases from V and 5 from J, leaving 4 bases between them. CDR3 length: 10 residues. This CDR3 reads CSARGETQYF. CDR3 nucleotides: TGCAGTGCTAGGGGGGAGACCCAGTACTTC.

This clone was found once. The gene calls are TRBV5-1 and TRBJ2-1; D unclear. The germline V and J ends were trimmed by 6 bases and 4 bases, with 14 bases remaining between them. The germline V gene has CDR1 SGHRS and CDR2 YFSETQ. The CDR3 sequence is 14 residues long. The CDR3 loop is CASTTSLDYNEQFF. For the CDR3, the DNA is TGCGCCAGCACTACGAGTCTAGATTACAATGAGCAGTTCTTC.

This clone was observed once. This chain connects TRBV27 to TRBJ2-2; 10 bases match TRBD2. After removal of 8 bases from V and 3 bases from J, the junction contained 9 bases not matched to a gene. Germline CDR1 is MNHEY and CDR2 is SMNVEV (reference sequence). This CDR3 has 16 residues. DNA for the CDR3: TGTGCCAGCGCGACTAGCGGGCCAATGGACACCGGGGAGCTGTTTTTT. This translates into CASATSGPMDTGELFF.

The count of this clone is one. CDR3 sequence: CASSPGPGEKLFF. CDR3 DNA: TGTGCCAGCAGCCCTGGACCGGGAGAAAAACTGTTTTTT. The chain couples TRBV7-3 to TRBJ1-4; the D is unclear. The CDR3 is 13 residues long. Germline-derived CDR1 and CDR2 are SGHTA and FQGTGA. The ends were cut back, 5 bases at V and 8 bases at J, with 12 bases in the middle. Looking up the rest from reference TRBV7-3 and TRBJ1-4 gives the full variable domain: GAGVSQTPSNKVTEKGKYVELRCDPISGHTALYWYRQSLGQGPEFLIYFQGTGAADDSGLPNDRFFAVRPEGSVSTLKIQRTERGDSAVYLCASSPGPGEKLFFGSGTQLSVL.

The chain has TRBV5-6 and TRBJ2-1; TRBD1 aligns across 7 bases. The V gene end was trimmed by 5 bases and the J gene end by 6 bases; junction bases not matched to a gene: 5. This CDR3 has 13 amino acids. Germline V lookup: CDR1 SGHDT, CDR2 YYEEEE. The CDR3: CASRNSGGNEQFF. In nucleotides, the CDR3 is TGTGCCAGCAGAAACTCAGGGGGCAATGAGCAGTTCTTC.

This clone was detected once. The chain employs TRBV19 and TRBJ2-5, with unresolved D. V lost 1 base and J lost 1, with 10 bases in between. Germline CDR1 is LNHDA and CDR2 is SQIVND (reference sequence). The CDR3 totals 15 residues. The CDR3 DNA reads as TGTGCCAGTAGTATAGCTGGGAAGGGCCAAGAGACCCAGTACTTC. The encoded protein is CASSIAGKGQETQYF.

The V and J genes are TRBV4-1 and TRBJ2-2, with 8 bases lining up with TRBD2. V was pared by 5 bases and J by 2 bases, with 10 bases of the junction left unmatched. CDR1 and CDR2 (germline): MGHRA, YSYEKL. This CDR3 is built from 17 residues. The CDR3 loop is CASSFVITSGNTGELFF. The CDR3 DNA reads TGCGCCAGCAGCTTCGTCATCACTAGCGGTAACACCGGGGAGCTGTTTTTT.

This chain uses TRBV7-2 with TRBJ1-5; D is unclear. The V end lost 1 base, the J end lost 4 bases, and 11 bases lay between the germline ends. The germline V gene has CDR1 SGHTA and CDR2 FQGNSA. The CDR3 is 15 amino acids. Here the CDR3 reads CASSLDRNQNQPQHF. The CDR3 coding sequence is TGTGCCAGCAGCTTAGACCGAAACCAGAATCAGCCCCAGCATTTT.

The chain links TRBV19 to TRBJ2-2, with 10 bases matching TRBD2. The CDR3 runs 17 residues. Germline CDR1 is LNHDA and CDR2 is SQIVND (reference sequence). V gave up 9 bases and J gave up 3 bases; unmatched junction bases: 13. This chain's CDR3 is CASTQREGRRYTGELFF. In DNA form, the CDR3 reads TGTGCCAGCACCCAGCGGGAGGGTCGTAGATACACCGGGGAGCTGTTTTTT.

CDR3 bases: TGTGCCATATCAGGTTCGAACATTCAGTACTTC. The encoded protein is CAISGSNIQYF. This chain joins TRBV21-1 and TRBJ2-4; the DNA was not compared with TRBD1, the D call given in the table. TRBV21-1 is shown as a pseudogene. The CDR3 runs to 11 residues.

The chain links TRBV28 to TRBJ2-6; the D call may be TRBD1 or TRBD2 (6 bases each). Per the germline V gene, CDR1 is MDHEN and CDR2 is SYDVKM. Trimming cost V 8 bases and J 8 bases, with 25 bases left between them. This CDR3 is 17 amino acids long. CDR3 amino acids: CASPPSGTQGGTNVLTF. DNA for the CDR3: TGTGCCAGCCCTCCCTCCGGGACACAGGGCGGGACCAACGTCCTGACTTTC.

A few counts support this clone. This chain links TRBV4-2 with TRBJ2-1; D unresolved. Germline V gene sequence: CDR1 LGHNA, CDR2 YNFKEQ. The V gene lost 1 base and the J gene lost 7 bases, with 2 bases spanning the gap. This CDR3 has 11 amino acids. CDR3 loop: CASSQGNEQFF. CDR3 bases: TGTGCCAGCAGCCAAGGAAATGAGCAGTTCTTC.

This chain uses TRBV28 with TRBJ1-3; D is unresolved. Per germline, CDR1 MDHEN and CDR2 SYDVKM. CDR3 size: 11 residues. V shed 7 bases and J shed 4 bases, with 5 bases lying between them. The CDR3 sequence is CASIGGNTIYF. In nucleotides, the CDR3 is TGTGCCAGCATTGGGGGAAACACCATATATTTT.

The J gene is TRBJ1-2, the V gene TRBV30; 7 nucleotides line up with TRBD1. The CDR3 extends over 11 amino acids. The V gene end was trimmed by 5 bases and the J gene end by 5 bases; junction bases not matched to a gene: 2. CDR1 GTSNPN and CDR2 SVGIG come from the germline V gene (reference sequence). CDR3 nucleotides: TGTGCCTGGGGACAGGCTTATGGCTACACCTTC. This sequence encodes CAWGQAYGYTF. Combining the CDR3 with reference TRBV30 and TRBJ1-2 gives the whole variable domain SQTIHQWPATLVQPVGSPLSLECTVEGTSNPNLYWYRQAAGRGLQLLFYSVGIGQISSEVPQNLSASRPQDRQFILSSKKLLLSDSGFYLCAWGQAYGYTFGSGTRLTVV.

The rearrangement links TRBV9 to TRBJ2-3, with 8 nucleotides matching TRBD2. Germline V gene sequence: CDR1 SGDLS, CDR2 YYNGEE. CDR3 length: 15 residues. V trimming: 3 bases; J trimming: 3 bases; junction bases outside the gene matches: 6. DNA of the CDR3: TGTGCCAGCAGCGGGAGCGGGGGCAGAACAGATACGCAGTATTTT. It encodes CASSGSGGRTDTQYF.

The sample holds one count of this clone. This chain uses TRBV7-2 with TRBJ2-5; TRBD2 aligns across 7 bases. In germline, CDR1 is SGHTA, CDR2 FQGNSA. J was trimmed by 5 bases and V by 7 bases; bases with no gene match: 13. The CDR3 totals 15 residues. The CDR3 region is CASKKTGGSFETQYF. CDR3 DNA: TGTGCCAGCAAAAAAACCGGCGGGAGCTTTGAGACCCAGTACTTC.

The chain has TRBV5-4 and TRBJ2-3; D not resolved. Germline CDR1 is SGHNT and CDR2 is YYREEE (reference sequence). V lost 0 bases, J lost 2 bases, and 13 bases lay in between. CDR3 length: 16 amino acids. The CDR3 DNA reads as TGTGCCAGCAGCTTGGGATCCAGTACCCCCACAGATACGCAGTATTTT. Its protein product is CASSLGSSTPTDTQYF.

This clone was found once. Its ends do not fully match the called genes, so a read error is possible. J is TRBJ2-5 and V is TRBV7-7, with D hard to call. The CDR3 runs to 13 residues. From germline, CDR1 is SSHAT and CDR2 FNYEAQ (reference sequence). This CDR3 is CASSTRWGETQYF. The CDR3 DNA reads as TGTGCTAGCAGCACCCGGTGGGGAGAGACCCAGTACTTC. The entire variable domain, with the rest obtained from reference TRBV7-7 and TRBJ2-5, is as follows: GAGVSQSPRYKVTKRGQDVTLRCDPISSHATLYWYQQALGQGPEFLTYFNYEAQPDKSGLPSDRFSAERPEGSISTLTIQRTEQRDSAMYRCASSTRWGETQYFGPGTRLLVL.

This sequence joins TRBV18 and TRBJ2-5, with a possible D match to TRBD2 (5 bases). V was clipped by 4 bases and J by 3 bases, with 9 bases between them. The CDR3 has 13 residues. Germline V gene data show CDR1 as KGHSH and CDR2 as LQKENI. The CDR3 DNA reads TGTGCCAGCTCACGGGTGACTAAAGAGACCCAGTACTTC. Encoded protein: CASSRVTKETQYF.

This clone was seen more than once but under ten times. The chain recombines TRBV28 with TRBJ1-4; 9 nucleotides align to TRBD1. Germline V gene lookup returns CDR1 MDHEN and CDR2 SYDVKM. This CDR3 region has 15 residues. V was pared by 6 bases and J by 8 bases, with 10 bases of the junction left unmatched. The DNA of the CDR3 is TGTGCCAGCAGCTTGTGGGGGACAGGGAACGAAAAACTGTTTTTT. Encoded protein: CASSLWGTGNEKLFF.